These T cell receptor beta chains were read from a single sample in a study of Ad26.COV2.S vaccination and SARS-CoV-2 variants. TCRdb keeps only in-frame clones here, not all; method: immunoSEQ multiplex PCR. The sample yields about 350,000 clones, around 88% seen once. The sample in question was peripheral blood, obtained in a trial of Ad26.COV2.S vaccine versus placebo. These receptors originate from a person aged 18-65 years who received the Ad26.COV2.S COVID-19 vaccine or a placebo. The conserved cysteine and the conserved F or W are not part of the CDR3 here.

V gene	CDR3 length	J gene	CDR3 protein
TRBV4-2	14	TRBJ2-5	ASSQDKSGQGETQY
TRBV5-4	11	TRBJ2-5	ASRRDGGETQY
TRBV6-4	12	TRBJ2-1	ASSRLAGGNEQF
TRBV2	13	TRBJ2-1	ASRGLAGVPNEQF
TRBV10-3	15	TRBJ1-5	AISDRIRGGADQPQH
TRBV28	9	TRBJ1-1	ASRAGPEAF
TRBV7-9	13	TRBJ2-1	ASSLGLADIREQF
TRBV27	11	TRBJ2-7	ASSLSGGYEQY
TRBV7-2	14	TRBJ2-7	ASSLDSVGLSYEQY
TRBV7-2	11	TRBJ1-1	ASSLGWNTEAF
TRBV28	10	TRBJ2-7	ASSLSPHEQY
TRBV13	14	TRBJ1-6	ASSLAQSAGNSPLH
TRBV30	11	TRBJ1-2	AWSGRIGSGYT
TRBV2	10	TRBJ2-1	ASSRLRDEQF
TRBV28	11	TRBJ1-2	ASSLTRDYGYT
TRBV6-5	14	TRBJ2-1	ASSSRSGGAWNEQF
TRBV7-6	16	TRBJ2-2	ASSLATSGSANTGELF
TRBV10-3	11	TRBJ2-7	AISADSTYEQY
TRBV3-1/TRBV3-2	13	TRBJ1-6	ASSQMTGGRSPLH
TRBV19	11	TRBJ1-2	ASSIEGNYGYT
TRBV27	11	TRBJ1-5	ASSSWDNQPQH
TRBV7-9	14	TRBJ2-2	ASSLGQGPNSGELF
TRBV27	14	TRBJ1-5	ASSLSRGISNQPQH
TRBV13	15	TRBJ2-7	ASSATGGLGFSYEQY
TRBV11-2	15	TRBJ2-7	ASSFSGLGQPLYEQY
TRBV7-2	14	TRBJ2-5	ASTRLAGVGGETQY
TRBV24-1	12	TRBJ2-3	ATSTGGILDTQY
TRBV4-2	14	TRBJ1-1	ASSLEVGTPGTEAF
TRBV28	15	TRBJ1-3	ASSIGTGRLAGNTIY
TRBV5-1	13	TRBJ2-3	ASSPGPSGVDTQY